The next 27 T cell receptor beta chains were all read from a single sample in a study of cytomegalovirus exposure and HLA in healthy donors. PCR used 60 Vbeta primers and 13 Jbeta primers. The data were produced by immunoSEQ multiplex PCR, yet TCRdb's version contains in-frame clones alone and is incomplete. Among about 160,000 clones, 79% were seen once, and the ten largest hold roughly 2%. Input material: PBMCs. The receptors stem from a man in his forties in good health and CMV-seronegative.

This clone was seen only a few times. The V call is TRBV9, the J call TRBJ2-7, with D maybe TRBD2 (5 bases). The V end was cut by 0 bases, the J end by 2 bases, with 18 bases between. The CDR3 is 17 amino acids. Looked up from germline, CDR1 is SGDLS and CDR2 is YYNGEE. This CDR3 reads CASSVGGSANYPYEQYF. DNA for the CDR3: TGTGCCAGCAGCGTAGGAGGGTCTGCGAACTACCCCTACGAGCAGTACTTC.

The rearrangement uses TRBV15 and TRBJ2-7, with D tentatively TRBD2 (5 bases). The CDR3 has 10 residues. Germline CDR1 and CDR2: LNHNV and YYDKDF (reference sequence). Trimming shortened V by 7 bases and J by 5 bases, and 6 bases separated the two germline ends. The CDR3 loop reads CATTGDEQYF. In DNA, the CDR3 is TGTGCCACCACCGGGGACGAGCAGTACTTC.

J is TRBJ1-2 and V is TRBV27, with D unresolved. The ends were cut back, 4 bases at V and 7 bases at J, with 10 bases in the middle. The CDR3 runs 12 residues. Germline CDR1 and CDR2: MNHEY and SMNVEV (reference sequence). The CDR3 DNA reads TGTGCCAGCAGTTCATGGGAGGGTGGCTACACCTTC. It is translated as CASSSWEGGYTF.

The gene calls are TRBV4-2 and TRBJ2-7; 9 bases are shared with TRBD2. The CDR3 loop spans 16 amino acids. Germline values: CDR1 LGHNA, CDR2 YNFKEQ. J lost 1 base, V lost 0 bases, and 4 bases had no gene match. CDR3 residues: CASSQDGTSGSYEQYF. CDR3 coding DNA: TGTGCCAGCAGCCAAGATGGCACTAGCGGGTCCTACGAGCAGTACTTC.

This chain joins TRBV6-6 and TRBJ2-7; 10 positions agree with TRBD2. This CDR3 has 15 residues. The V gene's germline CDR1 is MNHNY and CDR2 SVGAGI (reference sequence). Trimming took 4 bases from V and 4 from J; bases not matched to a gene: 7. The CDR3 region is CASSLAGGQQYEQYF. The CDR3 DNA reads TGTGCCAGCAGTTTAGCGGGAGGTCAACAGTACGAGCAGTACTTC.

V gene TRBV6-7 combines with J gene TRBJ2-7; maybe TRBD1 (5 bases). TRBV6-7 is flagged as an ORF with uncertain function. Between the trimmed V and J ends, which lost 8 bases and 4 bases, there was a span of 18 bases. CDR3 size: 14 residues. The CDR3 DNA sequence: TGTGCCAGCCCTAACTCAGGGTTTAGGTACGAGCAGTACTTC. Translating gives CASPNSGFRYEQYF.

The chain links TRBV2 to TRBJ2-3, with 9 bases lining up with TRBD2. The CDR3 runs to 17 residues. CDR1 and CDR2 from the germline V gene are SNHLY and FYNNEI. V trimming: 5 bases; J trimming: 2 bases; junction bases outside the gene matches: 11. Written as DNA, the CDR3 is TGTGCCAGCAGTTACACTACGAGCGGGAGGTTCACAGATACGCAGTATTTT. This encodes CASSYTTSGRFTDTQYF. The whole variable domain, remainder taken from reference TRBV2 and TRBJ2-3, is EPEVTQTPSHQVTQMGQEVILRCVPISNHLYFYWYRQILGQKVEFLVSFYNNEISEKSEIFDDQFSVERPDGSNFTLKIRSTKLEDSAMYFCASSYTTSGRFTDTQYFGPGTRLTVL.

Only a few counts were recorded for this clone. The chain joins TRBV9 to TRBJ2-1; TRBD2 might be the D (6 bases). The CDR3 spans 15 residues. Trimming pared 2 bases from V and 8 bases from J, leaving 17 bases between. Germline loops: CDR1 SGDLS, CDR2 YYNGEE. The CDR3 here is CASSVRTMYGDEQFF. CDR3 DNA sequence: TGTGCCAGCAGCGTTCGGACTATGTATGGGGATGAGCAGTTCTTC. The complete variable domain, with remaining parts taken from reference TRBV9 and TRBJ2-1, reads DSGVTQTPKHLITATGQRVTLRCSPRSGDLSVYWYQQSLDQGLQFLIQYYNGEERAKGNILERFSAQQFPDLHSELNLSSLELGDSALYFCASSVRTMYGDEQFFGPGTRLTVL.

This clone was found once. The chain joins TRBV19 to TRBJ1-2, with D possibly being TRBD1 (5 bases). V lost 6 bases to trimming and J lost 4 bases, with 21 bases between them. This CDR3 has 16 amino acids. Germline V gene lookup returns CDR1 LNHDA and CDR2 SQIVND (reference sequence). The CDR3 is CASSSMFGRAAYGYTF. The CDR3 DNA follows: TGTGCCAGTAGCAGTATGTTTGGCAGGGCGGCCTATGGCTACACCTTC.

This chain joins TRBV27 and TRBJ2-3; 7 bases map to TRBD1. Per germline, CDR1 MNHEY and CDR2 SMNVEV (reference sequence). J lost 1 base, V lost 9 bases, and 4 bases had no gene match. The CDR3 consists of 13 residues. The CDR3 DNA follows: TGTGCCAGTGGGGACAGACGCACAGATACGCAGTATTTT. This sequence encodes CASGDRRTDTQYF.

The CDR3 loop reads CASSLGGGGSYEQYF. CDR3 sequence (DNA): TGTGCCAGCAGCTTGGGGGGCGGGGGCTCCTACGAGCAGTACTTC. The genes are TRBV5-4 and TRBJ2-7; 7 bases align to TRBD2. The junction had 3 bases not matched to a gene; V was cut back by 0 bases and J by 0 bases. The CDR3 has 15 residues. Germline loops: CDR1 SGHNT, CDR2 YYREEE (reference sequence).

This chain links TRBV30 with TRBJ2-7; 9 bases match TRBD1. The CDR3 runs to 13 residues. Germline V gene lookup returns CDR1 GTSNPN and CDR2 SVGIG (reference sequence). Losses at the gene ends were 3 bases for V and 6 bases for J; bases not matched to a gene: 6. CDR3 protein: CAWSIGQGIEQYF. CDR3 DNA: TGTGCCTGGAGCATCGGACAGGGGATCGAGCAGTACTTC.

V gene TRBV28 combines with J gene TRBJ1-3; 10 bases agree with TRBD1. The germline gives CDR1 MDHEN, CDR2 SYDVKM. The trim removed 5 bases at V and 3 bases at J, leaving 10 bases unmatched. The CDR3 totals 17 residues. DNA for the CDR3: TGTGCCAGCAGTGACCCACGACAGGGGGCCGATGGAAACACCATATATTTT. This codes for CASSDPRQGADGNTIYF.

The rearrangement links TRBV27 to TRBJ1-4; D possibly corresponds to TRBD1 (6 bases). Trimming left V 3 bases short and J 5 bases short, with 13 bases between. Germline CDR1 reads MNHEY; CDR2 reads SMNVEV (reference sequence). The CDR3 spans 15 residues. CDR3: CASSLAGEGNEKLFF. The CDR3 bases are TGTGCCAGCAGTTTGGCAGGGGAGGGGAATGAAAAACTGTTTTTT.

The chain has TRBV6-1 and TRBJ2-7, with a weak D call TRBD1 (6 bases). V was clipped by 2 bases and J by 3 bases, with 14 bases between them. The CDR3 is 15 amino acids. Looked up from germline, CDR1 is MNHNS and CDR2 is SASEGT. CDR3 sequence: CASSEPPDRLYEQYF. CDR3 sequence (DNA): TGTGCCAGCAGTGAACCCCCAGACAGGCTCTACGAGCAGTACTTC.

This rearrangement joins TRBV2 to TRBJ2-7; maybe TRBD2 (7 bases). With 7 bases removed from V and 3 bases from J, the gap between germline ends came to 13 bases. The CDR3 spans 13 residues. Per germline, CDR1 SNHLY and CDR2 FYNNEI. CDR3: CASTEGGGYEQYF. In DNA form, the CDR3 reads TGTGCCAGCACTGAGGGAGGGGGCTACGAGCAGTACTTC.

This chain connects TRBV7-9 to TRBJ2-6, with a possible D match to TRBD2 (5 bases). Between the trimmed V and J ends, which lost 6 bases and 1 base, there was a span of 13 bases. Germline CDR1 and CDR2: SEHNR and FQNEAQ (reference sequence). CDR3 length: 16 amino acids. The CDR3 loop is CASRTGVGSGANVLTF. CDR3 DNA: TGTGCCAGCAGAACCGGGGTGGGTTCTGGGGCCAACGTCCTGACTTTC.

The V and J genes are TRBV6-6 and TRBJ2-5, with D possibly being TRBD2 (6 bases). The V and J ends lost 7 bases and 3 bases respectively, with 18 bases between them. The germline CDR1 and CDR2 sequences are MNHNY and SVGAGI (reference sequence). CDR3 length: 15 amino acids. CDR3 amino acids: CASTQWVEGKETQYF. The CDR3 nucleotides are TGTGCCAGCACCCAGTGGGTGGAGGGGAAAGAGACCCAGTACTTC.

The chain carries TRBV5-1 and TRBJ2-7; 11 bases are a match to TRBD2. There are 15 residues in the CDR3. Trimming cost V 5 bases and J 3 bases; bases outside gene matches: 7. Per germline, CDR1 SGHRS and CDR2 YFSETQ. CDR3 nucleotide sequence: TGCGCCAGCAGAACGGGACTAGCGGATTTCTACGAGCAGTACTTC. Amino acid sequence: CASRTGLADFYEQYF.

The chain employs TRBV28 and TRBJ2-7, with D maybe TRBD2 (6 bases). Germline V gene sequence: CDR1 MDHEN, CDR2 SYDVKM. Trimming pared 3 bases from V and 3 bases from J, leaving 12 bases between. CDR3 length equals 14 residues. The CDR3 here is CASSLGRDHYEQYF. For the CDR3, the DNA is TGTGCCAGCAGTTTGGGGCGGGACCACTACGAGCAGTACTTC.

The gene calls are TRBV4-1 and TRBJ1-1; 8 positions agree with TRBD1. The V segment lost 1 base and the J segment 1 base; nucleotides outside the gene matches: 11. The CDR3 has 18 amino acids. Germline V gives CDR1 MGHRA, CDR2 YSYEKL. The CDR3 DNA reads TGCGCCAGCAGCCAAGCCCGACTAGGGACAGGAGCGAACACTGAAGCTTTCTTT. Residues: CASSQARLGTGANTEAFF.

The rearrangement uses TRBV4-3 and TRBJ1-2; D call uncertain. CDR3 length equals 17 residues. CDR1 is LGHNA, CDR2 YSLEER, per germline. The V end was cut by 0 bases, the J end by 5 bases, with 19 bases between. As DNA, the CDR3 is TGCGCCAGCAGCCAAGAAAGCTCCCATATTGGGAGGTATGGCTACACCTTC. Its translation: CASSQESSHIGRYGYTF.

The rearrangement uses TRBV7-9 and TRBJ2-1; the D is unclear. The ends were cut back, 2 bases at V and 8 bases at J, with 4 bases in the middle. The CDR3 has 11 residues. CDR1 and CDR2 (germline): SEHNR, FQNEAQ (reference sequence). The CDR3 DNA follows: TGTGCCAGCAGCTTACCGGATGAGCAGTTCTTC. This codes for CASSLPDEQFF.

This clone has a handful of counts. CDR3 in DNA: TGTGCCAGTAATAAGCGGGAGGGCCGCACCGGGGAGCTGTTTTTT. This translates into CASNKREGRTGELFF. The V and J genes are TRBV19 and TRBJ2-2, with TRBD2 matching over 10 bases. The J segment lost 4 bases and the V segment lost 7 bases, leaving 6 bases of the junction unmatched. CDR3 length: 15 residues. Germline CDR1 reads LNHDA; CDR2 reads SQIVND (reference sequence).

This clone occurred a few times. The chain carries TRBV5-4 and TRBJ1-2; weak D call: TRBD1 (5 bases). The germline V gene encodes CDR1 SGHNT and CDR2 YYREEE (reference sequence). The CDR3 contains 15 residues. V lost 3 bases, J lost 4 bases, and 16 bases lay in between. The CDR3 bases are TGTGCCAGCAGCTCTGAAGGGCCCCAGGGCTATGGCTACACCTTC. As protein: CASSSEGPQGYGYTF. Supplemented by reference TRBV5-4 and TRBJ1-2, the full variable domain reads ETGVTQSPTHLIKTRGQQVTLRCSSQSGHNTVSWYQQALGQGPQFIFQYYREEENGRGNFPPRFSGLQFPNYSSELNVNALELDDSALYLCASSSEGPQGYGYTFGSGTRLTVV.

The chain joins TRBV4-2 to TRBJ2-3, with D possibly matching TRBD2 (5 bases). CDR1 LGHNA and CDR2 YNFKEQ come from the germline V gene. V lost 0 bases and J lost 6, with 10 bases in between. This CDR3 has 14 amino acids. CDR3 in DNA: TGTGCCAGCAGCCAAGATCGGGGTTTGGATACGCAGTATTTT. Protein: CASSQDRGLDTQYF.

This chain links TRBV4-3 with TRBJ2-7, with D perhaps TRBD2 (6 bases). Trimming removed 0 bases at V and 7 bases at J, with 13 bases between. Germline V CDR1 and CDR2: LGHNA, YSLEER. The CDR3 loop spans 14 amino acids. The chain's CDR3 is CASSQDPLAREQYF. CDR3 DNA: TGCGCCAGCAGCCAAGATCCTCTAGCGAGAGAGCAGTACTTC.